Listed here are 30 T cell receptor beta chains from one sample, sequenced in a study of human T cells and chemical hapten exposure. The time point was: patch test 2, 6 weeks after DPC sensitization. Treatment given: therapeutic diphenylcyclopropenone sensitization with weekly scalp DPC. A single record per CDR3 protein comes from TCRdb applying MiXCR to the RACE reads. The profile shows 350,000 to 400,000 distinct CDR3 sequences, 6% to 7% of them singletons. The sample was whole blood, taken in connection with sensitization to the hapten diphenylcyclopropenone (DPC). Source of these receptors: a woman younger than 30 with alopecia areata. Some clones in this sample may be carry-over from other donors' samples.

This clonotype turned up a few times. The chain joins TRBV5-1 to TRBJ2-7, with D uncertain. The CDR3 has 11 residues. Deletions cut 5 bases from V and 6 bases from J, with 9 bases between. The germline gives CDR1 SGHRS, CDR2 YFSETQ. CDR3 bases: TGCGCCAGCAGTGACGGTTCCGAGCAGTACTTC. It translates to CASSDGSEQYF.

This clonotype was detected ten times or more. The chain recombines TRBV4-1 with TRBJ1-2; no reliable D call. This CDR3 region has 14 residues. Germline loops: CDR1 MGHRA, CDR2 YSYEKL. V lost 0 bases and J 0 bases, leaving 5 bases between the germline ends. The CDR3 DNA follows: TGCGCCAGCAGCCAAGAGCACGCTAACTATGGCTACACCTTC. Translation gives CASSQEHANYGYTF.

This clonotype was counted a few times. This chain links TRBV11-2 with TRBJ1-3; D not resolved. Germline lookup yields CDR1 SGHAT and CDR2 FQNNGV. The V gene lost 5 bases and the J gene lost 0 bases, with 8 bases spanning the gap. The CDR3 extends over 14 amino acids. The CDR3 bases are TGTGCCAGCAGCCACTCTAGCTCTGGAAACACCATATATTTT. Its translation: CASSHSSSGNTIYF.

This clonotype was seen ten or more times. The chain combines TRBV20-1 with TRBJ2-5; 8 nucleotides agree with TRBD2. The CDR3 totals 15 residues. V dropped 3 bases and J dropped 4; count of bases not matched to a gene: 10. The V gene's germline CDR1 is DFQATT and CDR2 SNEGSKA (reference sequence). CDR3: CSASFSGEGLETQYF. The DNA for the CDR3 is TGCAGTGCTAGCTTTAGCGGGGAGGGGTTAGAGACCCAGTACTTC.

The V call is TRBV9, the J call TRBJ2-1, with 11 bases identical to TRBD2. After removal of 0 bases from V and 10 bases from J, the junction contained 6 bases not matched to a gene. The germline gives CDR1 SGDLS, CDR2 YYNGEE. The CDR3 consists of 15 residues. Written as DNA, the CDR3 is TGTGCCAGCAGCGTAGTGACTAGCGGGGTCCAGGAGCAGTTCTTC. Residues: CASSVVTSGVQEQFF.

The V and J genes are TRBV12-3 or TRBV12-4 and TRBJ2-7, with D possibly matching TRBD1 (6 bases). V was pared by 6 bases and J by 2 bases, with 17 bases between. The CDR3 runs 15 residues. In DNA form, the CDR3 reads TGTGCCAGCAGCCCCCCGGACAGAAGAACCTACGAGCAGTACTTC. Translating it yields CASSPPDRRTYEQYF.

The sample holds a few counts of this clonotype. The chain recombines TRBV5-1 with TRBJ2-7; TRBD1 matches at 7 bases. Looked up from germline, CDR1 is SGHRS and CDR2 is YFSETQ. The junction had 10 bases not matched to a gene; V was cut back by 4 bases and J by 3 bases. The CDR3 loop spans 15 amino acids. The CDR3 DNA is TGCGCCAGCAGCAAACAAGGGGGACAGCACTACGAGCAGTACTTC. Amino acids: CASSKQGGQHYEQYF.

This clonotype was recorded many times. CDR3 region: CASSWAPVGNQPQHF. The DNA for the CDR3 is TGTGCCAGCAGTTGGGCCCCGGTGGGCAATCAGCCCCAGCATTTT. This chain uses TRBV12-3 or TRBV12-4 with TRBJ1-5; D uncertain. Trimming stripped 4 bases from V and 2 bases from J, with 12 bases between. The CDR3 extends over 15 amino acids.

The rearrangement joins TRBV6-6 to TRBJ2-3; 9 positions match TRBD2. After removal of 5 bases from V and 2 bases from J, the junction contained 11 bases not matched to a gene. Germline values: CDR1 MNHNY, CDR2 SVGAGI (reference sequence). This CDR3 has 17 residues. Here the CDR3 reads CASSSGGPRAYTDTQYF. CDR3 nucleotide sequence: TGTGCCAGCAGTAGCGGGGGGCCCAGGGCTTACACAGATACGCAGTATTTT.

Ten or more counts support this clonotype. The rearrangement uses TRBV7-9 and TRBJ1-1, with a weak D call TRBD1 (6 bases). The CDR3 is 17 amino acids. The germline V gene encodes CDR1 SEHNR and CDR2 FQNEAQ (reference sequence). Deletions cut 1 base from V and 1 base from J, with 16 bases between. In DNA form, the CDR3 reads TGTGCCAGCAGCTTAGGGGCGTTGTCAGGGGCGAACACTGAAGCTTTCTTT. It encodes CASSLGALSGANTEAFF.

This clonotype is termed medium-sized. The chain uses TRBV4-3 and TRBJ2-4; 7 positions match TRBD2. Germline CDR1 and CDR2: LGHNA and YSLEER. The CDR3 totals 17 residues. After removal of 0 bases from V and 7 bases from J, the junction contained 12 bases not matched to a gene. The CDR3 bases are TGCGCCAGCAGCCAAGAATGGGGTAGGGAGGGGTATAACATTCAGTACTTC. Protein sequence: CASSQEWGREGYNIQYF.

This clonotype has at least ten counts. The V gene is TRBV7-6, the J gene TRBJ2-1; 7 positions match TRBD2. V lost 4 bases to trimming and J lost 6 bases; unmatched junction nucleotides: 12. Germline V gene lookup returns CDR1 SGHVS and CDR2 FNYEAQ. CDR3 size: 16 residues. CDR3 nucleotides: TGTGCCAGCAGCTCGCCTATGGGCGGGGGTTTCAATGAGCAGTTCTTC. This sequence encodes CASSSPMGGGFNEQFF.

This clonotype showed up many times. The gene calls are TRBV27 and TRBJ1-5, with 7 bases matching TRBD1. Trimming cost V 5 bases and J 6 bases; bases outside gene matches: 7. Germline V gene data show CDR1 as MNHEY and CDR2 as SMNVEV (reference sequence). CDR3 length: 14 residues. The CDR3 sequence: CASSVYRGSQPQHF. CDR3 DNA: TGTGCCAGCAGTGTCTACAGGGGCAGTCAGCCCCAGCATTTT.

This clonotype has at least ten counts. V is TRBV10-2 and J is TRBJ1-2; D unresolved. This CDR3 contains 14 residues. CDR1 is WSHSY and CDR2 is SAAADI in the germline V gene. With 2 bases removed from V and 4 bases from J, the gap between germline ends came to 11 bases. The CDR3 reads CASSEIRTVYGYTF. The DNA for the CDR3 is TGCGCCAGCAGTGAGATCCGGACGGTCTATGGCTACACCTTC.

Many counts were recorded for this clonotype. The CDR3 sequence is CASSPAGLVDEQFF. In DNA form, the CDR3 reads TGTGCCAGCAGCCCCGCGGGACTAGTCGATGAGCAGTTCTTC. The chain links TRBV7-2 to TRBJ2-1; 8 positions agree with TRBD2. Per the germline V gene, CDR1 is SGHTA and CDR2 is FQGNSA. Losses at the gene ends were 5 bases for V and 8 bases for J; bases not matched to a gene: 8. The length of the CDR3 is 14 residues.

This clonotype was observed at least ten times. The V gene is TRBV5-1, the J gene TRBJ2-5; no reliable D call. The ends were cut back, 5 bases at V and 2 bases at J, with 10 bases in the middle. The CDR3 is 13 amino acids. Germline-derived CDR1 and CDR2 are SGHRS and YFSETQ. Here the CDR3 DNA reads TGCGCCAGCAGACGAACAGCGCAAGAGACCCAGTACTTC. Amino acids: CASRRTAQETQYF.

The rearrangement links TRBV5-1 to TRBJ1-1, with D possibly TRBD1 on 6 matching bases. Germline values: CDR1 SGHRS, CDR2 YFSETQ. The CDR3 is 13 amino acids. Between the trimmed V and J ends, which lost 0 bases and 8 bases, there was a span of 11 bases. CDR3 sequence: CASSLDRDDEAFF. Here the CDR3 DNA reads TGCGCCAGCAGCTTGGACAGGGACGACGAAGCTTTCTTT.

This chain connects TRBV5-6 to TRBJ2-5; tentatively, D is TRBD2 (5 bases). The V gene lost 3 bases and the J gene lost 9 bases, with 12 bases spanning the gap. Per germline, CDR1 SGHDT and CDR2 YYEEEE. The CDR3 length is 12 residues. The CDR3 protein is CASSSDSASQYF. As DNA, the CDR3 is TGTGCCAGCAGCTCGGACTCAGCGTCCCAGTACTTC.

The V call is TRBV6-6, the J call TRBJ2-5; the D gene is possibly TRBD1 (7 bases). The CDR3 loop spans 16 amino acids. Between the trimmed V and J ends, which lost 0 bases and 5 bases, there was a span of 16 bases. CDR1 and CDR2 (germline): MNHNY, SVGAGI (reference sequence). The CDR3 nucleotides read TGTGCCAGCAGTTACTCTCCGTCAGGGGGGCACGAGACCCAGTACTTC. Protein sequence: CASSYSPSGGHETQYF.

The sample holds a few counts of this clonotype. This chain connects TRBV9 to TRBJ2-5; 10 positions agree with TRBD2. Germline CDR1 is SGDLS and CDR2 is YYNGEE. V lost 2 bases to trimming and J lost 5 bases; unmatched junction nucleotides: 3. The CDR3 loop spans 14 amino acids. CDR3 protein: CASSVLTSGETQYF. The CDR3 region has the DNA TGTGCCAGCAGCGTCCTGACTAGCGGGGAGACCCAGTACTTC.

This clonotype was recorded many times. The CDR3 here is CASSLKRTGGLVAEQPQHF. The CDR3 coding sequence is TGTGCCAGCAGCCTGAAGAGGACAGGGGGTTTGGTGGCGGAGCAGCCCCAGCATTTT. J is TRBJ1-5 and V is TRBV12-3 or TRBV12-4; 10 bases map to TRBD1. Trimming removed 6 bases from V and 7 bases from J; junction bases left unmatched: 21. This CDR3 has 19 residues.

The V call is TRBV20-1, the J call TRBJ2-3, with 10 bases that match TRBD1. In germline, CDR1 is DFQATT, CDR2 SNEGSKA (reference sequence). Germline trimming cut 3 bases from V and 3 bases from J; bases unmatched to any gene: 6. The CDR3 sequence is 15 residues long. The CDR3 coding sequence is TGCAGTGCTAGGAAACGGGACAGGGGTACAGATACGCAGTATTTT. This translates into CSARKRDRGTDTQYF.

This clonotype came up many times. Here the CDR3 reads CASKKDNTDTQYF. CDR3 sequence (DNA): TGTGCCAGCAAGAAGGACAACACAGATACGCAGTATTTT. The chain is built from TRBV6-2 or TRBV6-3 and TRBJ2-3; TRBD1 might be the D (5 bases). The germline V gene has CDR1 MNHEY and CDR2 SVGEGT. CDR3 length: 13 residues. V dropped 7 bases and J dropped 2 bases, with 10 bases sitting between them.

This rearrangement joins TRBV5-1 to TRBJ2-3, with D possibly being TRBD1 or TRBD2 (5 bases each). The germline CDR1 and CDR2 sequences are SGHRS and YFSETQ. The V and J ends lost 5 bases and 0 bases respectively, with 13 bases between them. The CDR3 spans 15 residues. The CDR3 DNA reads TGCGCCAGCAGTTGGGGGTCCTCTAGCACAGATACGCAGTATTTT. As protein: CASSWGSSSTDTQYF.

This clonotype was recorded many times. V gene TRBV15 combines with J gene TRBJ2-3; D is perhaps TRBD2 (6 bases). The CDR3 spans 15 residues. The germline gives CDR1 LNHNV, CDR2 YYDKDF (reference sequence). With 3 bases removed from V and 2 bases from J, the gap between germline ends came to 12 bases. CDR3 nucleotides: TGTGCCACCAGCAGCGGAGGGACCGACACAGATACGCAGTATTTT. Translation gives CATSSGGTDTDTQYF.

This clonotype came up a few times. The genes are TRBV6-2 or TRBV6-3 and TRBJ1-2; a possible D gene is TRBD1 (5 bases). V lost 7 bases to trimming and J lost 4 bases, with 13 bases between them. This CDR3 is 13 amino acids long. The germline V gene has CDR1 MNHEY and CDR2 SVGEGT. Here the CDR3 reads CASTETAIYGYTF. Here the CDR3 DNA reads TGTGCCAGCACGGAGACAGCGATCTATGGCTACACCTTC.

The table lists this clonotype with a few counts. The chain joins TRBV4-3 to TRBJ2-1; D may match TRBD1 or TRBD2 (5 bases each). V lost 0 bases and J lost 0, with 12 bases in between. Germline V gene lookup returns CDR1 LGHNA and CDR2 YSLEER. The length of the CDR3 is 17 residues. The CDR3 DNA reads as TGCGCCAGCAGCCAAGAATCACACGGGGCCTCCTACAATGAGCAGTTCTTC. Amino acid sequence: CASSQESHGASYNEQFF.

This clonotype was counted between two and nine times. The rearrangement uses TRBV12-3 or TRBV12-4 and TRBJ2-2; possibly TRBD2 for D (6 bases). V was cut by 3 bases and J by 7 bases, with 12 bases left in between. This CDR3 contains 14 residues. CDR3 loop: CASSFTPGGGELFF. Here the CDR3 DNA reads TGTGCCAGCAGTTTCACCCCCGGGGGCGGGGAGCTGTTTTTT.

This clonotype came up a few times. The V call is TRBV7-6, the J call TRBJ2-3, with 10 bases matching TRBD2. Germline CDR1 and CDR2: SGHVS and FNYEAQ. The ends lost 0 bases at V and 6 bases at J; junction bases unmatched: 9. The CDR3 has 17 amino acids. CDR3 residues: CASSLAPQRGGLDTQYF. The CDR3, as DNA: TGTGCCAGCAGCTTAGCGCCCCAGCGGGGGGGCCTCGATACGCAGTATTTT.

This rearrangement joins TRBV5-1 to TRBJ2-6; D not resolved. The length of the CDR3 is 16 residues. V was shortened by 0 bases and J by 0 bases, with 7 bases between the two germline ends. Germline loops: CDR1 SGHRS, CDR2 YFSETQ. CDR3 DNA: TGCGCCAGCAGCTTGGGAAGTAGCTCTGGGGCCAACGTCCTGACTTTC. It specifies CASSLGSSSGANVLTF. Supplemented by reference TRBV5-1 and TRBJ2-6, the full variable domain reads KAGVTQTPRYLIKTRGQQVTLSCSPISGHRSVSWYQQTPGQGLQFLFEYFSETQRNKGNFPGRFSGRQFSNSRSEMNVSTLELGDSALYLCASSLGSSSGANVLTFGAGSRLTVL.